These 17 T cell receptor beta chains were sequenced from one sample in a study of T-cell memory formation after mild COVID-19 (dated by TCRdb to the early 2020s). Library preparation was by 5' RACE. For sequencing, an Illumina NovaSeq 6000 was employed. TCRdb trimmed public reads at Q25 via fastp, called clones via MiXCR and kept in-frame beta chains. When rows share a CDR3 protein, they turn into one entry using the most common DNA and genes. For this sample there are some 340,000 distinct CDR3 sequences; approximately 12% appear just once. The ten largest make up 20% to 25% of the sample. Sample: PBMCs or a T cell subset sorted from them (not recorded which). These receptors originate from a young man who had mild COVID-19 (a few samples of this study predate the infection). The sample titles of this study are shuffled in the database, so cell type and time point are left out; the donor was told from shared clones.

At least ten counts were recorded for this clonotype. The gene calls are TRBV7-3 and TRBJ1-1, with TRBD1 as a possible D gene (5 bases). CDR1 and CDR2 (germline): SGHTA, FQGTGA. The ends were cut back, 2 bases at V and 5 bases at J, with 9 bases in the middle. The CDR3 totals 13 residues. CDR3 nucleotides: TGTGCCAGCAGCTTATCGGGGCGGACTGAAGCTTTCTTT. Its protein product is CASSLSGRTEAFF.

To note about this clonotype: Compared with germline, one end of the junction differs, possibly owing to a read error. The chain has TRBV7-2 and TRBJ2-5; D assignment may be TRBD1 or TRBD2 (5 bases each). CDR1 is SGHTA, CDR2 FQGNSA, per germline. The CDR3 sequence is 15 residues long. The CDR3 DNA reads TGTGCCAGCAGCTTCGACCGGGACCGACAAGGGACCCAGTACTTC. It encodes CASSFDRDRQGTQYF.

This rearrangement joins TRBV5-1 to TRBJ2-7, with 11 bases identical to TRBD1. CDR3 size: 15 residues. V trimming: 2 bases; J trimming: 4 bases; junction bases outside the gene matches: 5. Germline V lookup: CDR1 SGHRS, CDR2 YFSETQ. Here the CDR3 DNA reads TGCGCCAGCAGCTTCGGGACAGGGGGGATGTACGAGCAGTACTTC. Translated, it gives CASSFGTGGMYEQYF.

This clonotype was seen a single time. V gene TRBV4-1 combines with J gene TRBJ1-2; unclear D gene. CDR1 is MGHRA, CDR2 YSYEKL, per germline. The V gene lost 0 bases and the J gene lost 4 bases, with 6 bases spanning the gap. The CDR3 length is 13 residues. The CDR3 sequence is CASSQDRFYGYTF. In DNA, the CDR3 is TGCGCCAGCAGCCAAGATAGGTTCTATGGCTACACCTTC.

This clonotype was counted only a few times. The rearrangement joins TRBV5-1 to TRBJ2-1; 12 bases line up with TRBD1. The CDR3 has 15 amino acids. CDR1 and CDR2 (germline): SGHRS, YFSETQ. Losses at the gene ends were 3 bases for V and 9 bases for J; bases not matched to a gene: 7. The CDR3 sequence: CASSSTGTGGREQFF. The CDR3 bases are TGCGCCAGCAGCTCGACCGGGACAGGGGGCCGTGAGCAGTTCTTC.

The rearrangement uses TRBV12-3 or TRBV12-4 and TRBJ2-1, with 11 bases lining up with TRBD2. The length of the CDR3 is 16 residues. Germline trimming cut 4 bases from V and 5 bases from J; bases unmatched to any gene: 7. CDR3 loop: CASSSRLAGPNNEQFF. The DNA for the CDR3 is TGTGCCAGCAGTTCCCGACTAGCGGGGCCCAACAATGAGCAGTTCTTC.

The sample holds many counts of this clonotype. The V call is TRBV6-2 or TRBV6-3, the J call TRBJ2-1; D not resolved. Germline assignment: CDR1 MNHEY and CDR2 SVGEGT. The CDR3 totals 11 residues. With 6 bases removed from V and 5 bases from J, the gap between germline ends came to 5 bases. CDR3 sequence (DNA): TGTGCCAGCAGGCGGCACAATGAGCAGTTCTTC. Translation: CASRRHNEQFF.

This clonotype showed up just a few times. The CDR3 protein is CASSLAGTATNSPLHF. The CDR3 DNA reads TGTGCCAGCAGCTTAGCTGGGACAGCAACTAATTCACCCCTCCACTTT. V and J are TRBV7-2 and TRBJ1-6; 7 bases line up with TRBD1. Trimming took 0 bases from V and 6 from J; bases not matched to a gene: 5. Germline CDR1 SGHTA, CDR2 FQGNSA. The length of the CDR3 is 16 residues.

V and J are TRBV13 and TRBJ2-7; possible D gene TRBD1, 8 bases. This CDR3 has 15 residues. Trimming took 3 bases from V and 7 from J, leaving 19 bases between them. Germline CDR1 and CDR2: PRHDT and FYEKMQ (reference sequence). The CDR3 DNA reads as TGTGCCAGCAGCTTTTACAGGGGGAAAGCGGGGGAGCAGTACTTC. As protein: CASSFYRGKAGEQYF.

This clonotype was observed a handful of times. The gene calls are TRBV19 and TRBJ2-3; TRBD1 agrees at 9 bases. CDR1 is LNHDA, CDR2 SQIVND, per germline (reference sequence). There are 15 residues in the CDR3. Unmatched junction bases numbered 10, after V lost 10 bases and J lost 2 bases. The CDR3 nucleotides are TGTGCCACCTCTAAAGGGGACAGGGACACAGATACGCAGTATTTT. It yields the protein CATSKGDRDTDTQYF.

This clonotype was found many times. As DNA, the CDR3 is TGTGCCATATCCGGGACAGAATACAATGAGCAGTTCTTC. Protein sequence: CAISGTEYNEQFF. This chain links TRBV6-2 or TRBV6-3 with TRBJ2-1, with 7 bases that match TRBD1. The V gene end was trimmed by 10 bases and the J gene end by 4 bases; junction bases not matched to a gene: 7. The CDR3 loop spans 13 amino acids. From germline, CDR1 is MNHEY and CDR2 SVGEGT.

This clonotype has a count of ten or more. V usage is TRBV12-3 or TRBV12-4 and J usage is TRBJ2-3; the match to TRBD2 covers 11 bases. The CDR3 is 14 residues long. V shed 6 bases and J 4 bases; nucleotides not matched to a gene: 3. As DNA, the CDR3 is TGTGCCAGCAGGGGGACTAGCGGATCAGATACGCAGTATTTT. It specifies CASRGTSGSDTQYF.

This clonotype was counted at least ten times. The chain employs TRBV20-1 and TRBJ2-3; no firm D call. The germline V gene encodes CDR1 DFQATT and CDR2 SNEGSKA (reference sequence). Between the trimmed V and J ends, which lost 0 bases and 2 bases, there was a span of 3 bases. CDR3 length equals 12 residues. The DNA for the CDR3 is TGCAGTGCTAGAGATCCCACAGATACGCAGTATTTT. This sequence encodes CSARDPTDTQYF.

This clonotype came up a few times. This chain links TRBV7-2 with TRBJ1-5, with TRBD1 as a possible D gene (5 bases). The CDR3 runs to 14 residues. V was pared by 3 bases and J by 3 bases, with 9 bases between. From germline, CDR1 is SGHTA and CDR2 FQGNSA. CDR3 in DNA: TGTGCCAGCAGCTTTTGGGACGTCAATCAGCCCCAGCATTTT. Its protein product is CASSFWDVNQPQHF.

The chain has TRBV7-8 and TRBJ1-2; D unresolved. The CDR3 contains 14 residues. Trimming cost V 2 bases and J 4 bases, with 11 bases left between them. Germline V gene lookup returns CDR1 SGHVS and CDR2 FQNEAQ. CDR3 in DNA: TGTGCCAGCAGCTTAAATGTCGGCGCCTATGGCTACACCTTC. Protein sequence: CASSLNVGAYGYTF.

The chain has TRBV29-1 and TRBJ2-7, with 7 positions matching TRBD1. CDR1 is SQVTM and CDR2 is ANQGSEA in the germline V gene. CDR3 length: 12 residues. The CDR3 nucleotides are TGCAGAGGGGGCTATGGCCTCTTGGAGCAGTACTTC. This sequence encodes CRGGYGLLEQYF.

The rearrangement joins TRBV27 to TRBJ2-5, with D tentatively TRBD1 (6 bases). Looked up from germline, CDR1 is MNHEY and CDR2 is SMNVEV (reference sequence). Trimming took 4 bases from V and 2 from J, leaving 17 bases between them. There are 16 residues in the CDR3. The CDR3 reads CASSSHLRQAQETQYF. Here the CDR3 DNA reads TGTGCCAGCAGTTCCCACCTCAGACAGGCTCAAGAGACCCAGTACTTC.